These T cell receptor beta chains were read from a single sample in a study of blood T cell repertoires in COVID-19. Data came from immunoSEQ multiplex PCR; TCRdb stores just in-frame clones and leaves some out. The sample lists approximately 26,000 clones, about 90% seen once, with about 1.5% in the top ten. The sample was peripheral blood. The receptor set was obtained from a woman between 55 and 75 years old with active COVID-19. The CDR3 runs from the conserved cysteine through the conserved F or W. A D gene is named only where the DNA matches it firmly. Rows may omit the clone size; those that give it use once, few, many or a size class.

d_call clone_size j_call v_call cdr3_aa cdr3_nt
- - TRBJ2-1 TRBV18 CASSPGSGLPSVRYNEQFF TGTGCCAGCTCACCTGGTTCGGGACTTCCCAGCGTACGCTACAATGAGCAGTTCTTC
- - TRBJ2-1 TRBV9 CASSSTGLGEQFF TGTGCCAGCAGCTCGACAGGCCTTGGTGAGCAGTTCTTC
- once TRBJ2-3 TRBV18 CASSGRPLDTQYF TGTGCCAGCTCGGGGAGACCACTAGATACGCAGTATTTT
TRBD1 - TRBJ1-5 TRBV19 CASSNPRQGNSNQPQHF TGTGCCAGTAGTAACCCACGACAGGGCAATAGCAATCAGCCCCAGCATTTT
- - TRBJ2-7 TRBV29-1 CSVEGTRAYEQYF TGCAGCGTTGAAGGGACTCGGGCCTACGAGCAGTACTTC
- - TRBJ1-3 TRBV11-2 CASSLAQGFSGNTIYF TGTGCCAGCAGCTTAGCCCAGGGGTTCTCTGGAAACACCATATATTTT
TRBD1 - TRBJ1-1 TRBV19 CASSSGQLNTEAFF TGTGCCAGTAGTTCGGGACAGTTGAACACTGAAGCTTTCTTT
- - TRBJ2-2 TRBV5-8 CASSLFNTGGGTGELFF TGTGCCAGCAGCTTGTTTAATACCGGGGGAGGAACCGGGGAGCTGTTTTTT
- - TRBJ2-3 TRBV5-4 CASSRGDTQYF TGTGCCAGCAGCCGGGGGGATACGCAGTATTTT
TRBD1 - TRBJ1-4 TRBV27 CASSTSLWTGTNEKLFF TGTGCCAGCAGTACCTCCCTTTGGACAGGGACTAATGAAAAACTGTTTTTT
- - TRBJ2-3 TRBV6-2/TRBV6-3 CASSYDSGGPTDTQYF TGTGCCAGCAGCTATGATAGTGGGGGCCCCACAGATACGCAGTATTTT
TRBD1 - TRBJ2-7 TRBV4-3 CASSFSGTGESYEQYF TGCGCCAGCAGCTTCTCCGGGACAGGGGAGTCCTACGAGCAGTACTTC
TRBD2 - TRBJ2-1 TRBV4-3 CASSQDPGTSLHNEQFF TGCGCCAGCAGCCAAGATCCCGGGACTAGTCTTCACAATGAGCAGTTCTTC
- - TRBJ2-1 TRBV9 CASSGGPSSAHEQFF TGTGCCAGCAGCGGCGGGCCGAGCTCAGCACATGAGCAGTTCTTC
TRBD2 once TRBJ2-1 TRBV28 CASNQIAGRRYNEQFF TGTGCCAGCAACCAGATAGCGGGCCGACGGTACAATGAGCAGTTCTTC
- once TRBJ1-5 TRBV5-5 CASSQNTGTFSNQPQHF TGTGCCAGCAGCCAAAACACAGGGACCTTTAGCAATCAGCCCCAGCATTTT
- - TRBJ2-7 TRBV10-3 CAIRDYRSSYEQYF TGTGCCATCAGGGACTACCGAAGCTCCTACGAGCAGTACTTC
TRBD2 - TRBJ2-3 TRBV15 CATSRGGAGGDTQYF TGTGCCACCAGCAGAGGGGGAGCGGGAGGGGATACGCAGTATTTT
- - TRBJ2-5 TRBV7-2 CASSRGGTGKETQYF TGTGCCAGCAGTCGGGGGGGGACAGGGAAGGAGACCCAGTACTTC
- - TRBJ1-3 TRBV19 CASILGPNSGNTIYF TGTGCCAGTATCCTCGGTCCCAACTCTGGAAACACCATATATTTT
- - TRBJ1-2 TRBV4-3 CASSQDSAGARYGYTF TGCGCCAGCAGCCAAGATAGTGCAGGGGCTCGGTATGGCTACACCTTC
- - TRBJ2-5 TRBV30 CAWSVPRGQETQYF TGTGCCTGGAGTGTACCAAGGGGTCAAGAGACCCAGTACTTC
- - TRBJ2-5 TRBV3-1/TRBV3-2 CASSRASQETQYF TGTGCCAGCAGCCGGGCATCCCAAGAGACCCAGTACTTC
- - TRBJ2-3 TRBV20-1 CSARWPDTQYF TGCAGTGCTAGGTGGCCAGATACGCAGTATTTT
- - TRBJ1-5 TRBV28 CASSLPQWQPQHF TGTGCCAGCAGCCTTCCCCAGTGGCAGCCCCAGCATTTT
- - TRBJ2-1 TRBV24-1 CATSDLHGTWGYEQFF TGTGCCACCAGTGATTTGCATGGGACATGGGGATATGAGCAGTTCTTC
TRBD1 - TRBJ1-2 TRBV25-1 CASSAGQVYGYTF TGTGCCAGCAGTGCGGGACAGGTCTATGGCTACACCTTC
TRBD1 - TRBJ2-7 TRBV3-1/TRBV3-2 CASSPSGTVVFHEQYF TGTGCCAGCAGCCCATCCGGGACAGTTGTATTCCACGAGCAGTACTTC